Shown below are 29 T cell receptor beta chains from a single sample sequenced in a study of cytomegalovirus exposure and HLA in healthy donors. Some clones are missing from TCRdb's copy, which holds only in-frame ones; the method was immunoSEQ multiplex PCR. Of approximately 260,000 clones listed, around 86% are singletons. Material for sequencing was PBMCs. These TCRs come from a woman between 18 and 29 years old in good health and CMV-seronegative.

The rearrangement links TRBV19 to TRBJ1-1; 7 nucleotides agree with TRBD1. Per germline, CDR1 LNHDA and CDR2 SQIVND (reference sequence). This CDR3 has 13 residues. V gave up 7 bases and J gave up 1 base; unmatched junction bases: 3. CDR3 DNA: TGTGCCAGTATTAGGACAGGGAACACTGAAGCTTTCTTT. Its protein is CASIRTGNTEAFF. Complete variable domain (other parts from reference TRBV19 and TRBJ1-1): DGGITQSPKYLFRKEGQNVTLSCEQNLNHDAMYWYRQDPGQGLRLIYYSQIVNDFQKGDIAEGYSVSREKKESFPLTVTSAQKNPTAFYLCASIRTGNTEAFFGQGTRLTVV.

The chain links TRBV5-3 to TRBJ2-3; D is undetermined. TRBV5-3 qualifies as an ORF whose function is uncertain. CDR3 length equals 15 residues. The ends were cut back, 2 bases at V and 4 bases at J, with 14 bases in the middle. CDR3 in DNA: TGTGCCAGAAGCTTCGAACTTATTCCTCCAGATACGCAGTATTTT. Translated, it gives CARSFELIPPDTQYF.

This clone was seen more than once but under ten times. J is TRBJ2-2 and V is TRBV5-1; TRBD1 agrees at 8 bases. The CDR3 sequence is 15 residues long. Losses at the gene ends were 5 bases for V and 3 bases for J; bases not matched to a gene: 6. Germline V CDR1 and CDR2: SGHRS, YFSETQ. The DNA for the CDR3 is TGCGCCAGCAGTTGGACAGGGACGGACACCGGGGAGCTGTTTTTT. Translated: CASSWTGTDTGELFF. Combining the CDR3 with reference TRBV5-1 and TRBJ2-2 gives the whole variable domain KAGVTQTPRYLIKTRGQQVTLSCSPISGHRSVSWYQQTPGQGLQFLFEYFSETQRNKGNFPGRFSGRQFSNSRSEMNVSTLELGDSALYLCASSWTGTDTGELFFGEGSRLTVL.

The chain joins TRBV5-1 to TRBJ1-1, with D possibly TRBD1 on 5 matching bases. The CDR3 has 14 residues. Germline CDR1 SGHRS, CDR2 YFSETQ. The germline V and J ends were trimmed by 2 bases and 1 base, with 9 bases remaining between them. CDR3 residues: CASSLTTGNTEAFF. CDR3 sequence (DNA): TGCGCCAGCAGCTTAACCACAGGGAACACTGAAGCTTTCTTT.

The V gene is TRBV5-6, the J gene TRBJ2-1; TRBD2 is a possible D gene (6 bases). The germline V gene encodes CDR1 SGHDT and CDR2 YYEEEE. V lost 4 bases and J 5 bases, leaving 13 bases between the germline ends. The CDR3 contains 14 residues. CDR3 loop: CASSGSGGDNEQFF. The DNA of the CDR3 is TGTGCCAGCAGCGGTAGCGGAGGAGACAATGAGCAGTTCTTC.

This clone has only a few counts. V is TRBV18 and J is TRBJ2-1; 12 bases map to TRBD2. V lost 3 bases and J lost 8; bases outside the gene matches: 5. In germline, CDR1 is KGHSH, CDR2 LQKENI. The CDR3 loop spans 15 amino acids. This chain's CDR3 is CASSPRLAGDHEQFF. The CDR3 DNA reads TGTGCCAGCTCACCCCGACTAGCGGGAGATCATGAGCAGTTCTTC.

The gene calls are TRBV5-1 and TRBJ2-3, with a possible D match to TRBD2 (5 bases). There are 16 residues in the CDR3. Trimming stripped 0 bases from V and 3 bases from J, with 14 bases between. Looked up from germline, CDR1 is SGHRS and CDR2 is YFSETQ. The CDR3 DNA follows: TGCGCCAGCAGCTTGGGTGGGAGTGAAGTAACAGATACGCAGTATTTT. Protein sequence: CASSLGGSEVTDTQYF.

The CDR3 here is CASSGTSGSEQFF. DNA for the CDR3: TGTGCCAGCAGCGGGACTAGCGGTAGTGAGCAGTTCTTC. The chain joins TRBV6-4 to TRBJ2-1; 11 bases are shared with TRBD2. Germline loops: CDR1 MRHNA, CDR2 SNTAGT. Trimming took 6 bases from V and 9 from J; bases not matched to a gene: 4. CDR3 length: 13 residues.

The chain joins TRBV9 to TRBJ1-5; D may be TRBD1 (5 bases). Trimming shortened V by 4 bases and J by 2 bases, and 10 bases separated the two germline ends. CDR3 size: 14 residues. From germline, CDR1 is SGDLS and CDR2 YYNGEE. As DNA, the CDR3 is TGTGCCAGCAGCCCCTCGGGGGGCAATCAGCCCCAGCATTTT. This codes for CASSPSGGNQPQHF.

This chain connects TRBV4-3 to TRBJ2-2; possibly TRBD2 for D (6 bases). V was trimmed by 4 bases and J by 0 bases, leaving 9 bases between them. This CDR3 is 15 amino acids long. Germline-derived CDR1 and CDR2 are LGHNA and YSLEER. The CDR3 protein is CASSPRDSNTGELFF. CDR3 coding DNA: TGCGCCAGCAGCCCCCGGGACTCGAACACCGGGGAGCTGTTTTTT.

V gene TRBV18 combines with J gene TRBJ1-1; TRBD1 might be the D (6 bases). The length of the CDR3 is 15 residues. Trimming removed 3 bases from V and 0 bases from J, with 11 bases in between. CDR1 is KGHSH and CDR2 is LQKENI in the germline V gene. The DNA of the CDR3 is TGTGCCAGCTCACCCTCGGGACAAGTGAACACTGAAGCTTTCTTT. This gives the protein CASSPSGQVNTEAFF. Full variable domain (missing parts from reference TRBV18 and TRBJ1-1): NAGVMQNPRHLVRRRGQEARLRCSPMKGHSHVYWYRQLPEEGLKFMVYLQKENIIDESGMPKERFSAEFPKEGPSILRIQQVVRGDSAAYFCASSPSGQVNTEAFFGQGTRLTVV.

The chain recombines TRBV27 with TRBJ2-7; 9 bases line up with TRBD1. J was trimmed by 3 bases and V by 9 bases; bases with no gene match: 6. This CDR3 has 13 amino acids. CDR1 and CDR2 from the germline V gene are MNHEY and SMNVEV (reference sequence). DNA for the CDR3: TGTGCCAGTCGCTGGACAGGGGACTACGAGCAGTACTTC. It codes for CASRWTGDYEQYF.

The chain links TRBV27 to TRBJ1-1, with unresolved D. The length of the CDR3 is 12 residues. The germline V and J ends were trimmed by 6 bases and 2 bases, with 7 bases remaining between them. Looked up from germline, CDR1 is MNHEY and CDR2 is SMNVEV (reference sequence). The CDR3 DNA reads TGTGCCAGCAGCCAGCGAAACACTGAAGCTTTCTTT. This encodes CASSQRNTEAFF.

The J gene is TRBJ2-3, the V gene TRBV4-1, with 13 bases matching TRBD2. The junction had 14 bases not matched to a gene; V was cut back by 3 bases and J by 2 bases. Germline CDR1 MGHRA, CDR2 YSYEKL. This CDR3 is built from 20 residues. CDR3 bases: TGCGCCAGCAGCCAGCCACCGGGACTAGCGGGGACACGACCCACAGATACGCAGTATTTT. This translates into CASSQPPGLAGTRPTDTQYF.

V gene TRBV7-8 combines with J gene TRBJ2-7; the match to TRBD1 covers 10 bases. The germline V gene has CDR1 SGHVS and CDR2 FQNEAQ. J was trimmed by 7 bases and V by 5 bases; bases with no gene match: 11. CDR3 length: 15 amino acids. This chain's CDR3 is CASSRQTGGASEQYF. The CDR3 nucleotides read TGTGCCAGCAGCAGACAGACAGGGGGCGCATCGGAGCAGTACTTC.

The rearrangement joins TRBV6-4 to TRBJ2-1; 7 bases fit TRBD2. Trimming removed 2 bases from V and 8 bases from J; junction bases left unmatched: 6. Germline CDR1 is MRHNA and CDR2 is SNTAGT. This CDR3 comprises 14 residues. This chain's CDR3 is CASSDGRGSHEQFF. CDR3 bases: TGTGCCAGCAGTGACGGGCGGGGGTCCCATGAGCAGTTCTTC.

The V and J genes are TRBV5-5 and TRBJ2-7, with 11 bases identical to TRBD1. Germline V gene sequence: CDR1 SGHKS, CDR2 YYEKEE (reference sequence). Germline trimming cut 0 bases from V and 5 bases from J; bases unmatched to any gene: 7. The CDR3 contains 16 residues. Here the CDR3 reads CASSLAWTGGLDEQYF. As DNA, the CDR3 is TGTGCCAGCAGCTTGGCCTGGACAGGGGGCTTGGACGAGCAGTACTTC. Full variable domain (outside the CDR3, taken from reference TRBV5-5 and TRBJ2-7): DAGVTQSPTHLIKTRGQQVTLRCSPISGHKSVSWYQQVLGQGPQFIFQYYEKEERGRGNFPDRFSARQFPNYSSELNVNALLLGDSALYLCASSLAWTGGLDEQYFGPGTRLTVT.

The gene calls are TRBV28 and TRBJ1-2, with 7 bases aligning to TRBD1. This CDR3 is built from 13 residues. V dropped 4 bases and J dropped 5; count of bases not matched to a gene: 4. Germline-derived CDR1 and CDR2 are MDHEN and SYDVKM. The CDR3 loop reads CASSSTGLYGYTF. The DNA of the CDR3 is TGTGCCAGCAGTTCGACAGGGTTGTATGGCTACACCTTC.

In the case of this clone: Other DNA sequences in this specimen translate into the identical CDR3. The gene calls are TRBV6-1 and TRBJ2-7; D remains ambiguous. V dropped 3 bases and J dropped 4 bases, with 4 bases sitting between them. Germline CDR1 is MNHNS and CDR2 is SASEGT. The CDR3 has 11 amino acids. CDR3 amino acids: CASSERYEQYF. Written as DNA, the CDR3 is TGTGCCAGCAGTGAGCGATACGAGCAGTACTTC.

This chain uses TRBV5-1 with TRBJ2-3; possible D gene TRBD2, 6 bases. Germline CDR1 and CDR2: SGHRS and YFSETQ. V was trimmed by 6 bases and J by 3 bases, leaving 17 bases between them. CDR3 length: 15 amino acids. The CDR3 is CASNPQRRETDTQYF. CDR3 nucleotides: TGCGCCAGCAACCCTCAGAGGAGGGAGACAGATACGCAGTATTTT.

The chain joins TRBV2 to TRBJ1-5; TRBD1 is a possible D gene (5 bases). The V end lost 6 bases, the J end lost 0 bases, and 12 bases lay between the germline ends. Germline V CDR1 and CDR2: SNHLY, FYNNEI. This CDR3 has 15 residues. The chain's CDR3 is CASREGTVSNQPQHF. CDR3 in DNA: TGTGCCAGCAGGGAGGGGACTGTTAGCAATCAGCCCCAGCATTTT. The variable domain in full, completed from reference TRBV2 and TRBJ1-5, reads EPEVTQTPSHQVTQMGQEVILRCVPISNHLYFYWYRQILGQKVEFLVSFYNNEISEKSEIFDDQFSVERPDGSNFTLKIRSTKLEDSAMYFCASREGTVSNQPQHFGDGTRLSIL.

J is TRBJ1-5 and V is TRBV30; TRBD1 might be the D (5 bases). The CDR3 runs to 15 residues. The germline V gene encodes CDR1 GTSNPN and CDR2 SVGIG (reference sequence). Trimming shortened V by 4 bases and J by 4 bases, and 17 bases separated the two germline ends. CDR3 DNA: TGTGCCTGGAATGACCAGGGTCAACTTAATCAGCCCCAGCATTTT. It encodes CAWNDQGQLNQPQHF.

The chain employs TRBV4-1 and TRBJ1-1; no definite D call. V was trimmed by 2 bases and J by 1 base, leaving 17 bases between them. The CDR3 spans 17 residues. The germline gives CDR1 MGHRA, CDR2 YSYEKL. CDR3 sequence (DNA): TGCGCCAGCAGCCAATCTAGGACTGGCTATACGAACACTGAAGCTTTCTTT. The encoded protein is CASSQSRTGYTNTEAFF.

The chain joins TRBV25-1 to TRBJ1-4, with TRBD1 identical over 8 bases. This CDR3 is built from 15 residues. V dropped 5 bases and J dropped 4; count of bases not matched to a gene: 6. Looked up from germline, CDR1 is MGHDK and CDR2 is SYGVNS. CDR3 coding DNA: TGTGCCAGCAGTACAATGACAGGGGTTAATGAAAAACTGTTTTTT. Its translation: CASSTMTGVNEKLFF.

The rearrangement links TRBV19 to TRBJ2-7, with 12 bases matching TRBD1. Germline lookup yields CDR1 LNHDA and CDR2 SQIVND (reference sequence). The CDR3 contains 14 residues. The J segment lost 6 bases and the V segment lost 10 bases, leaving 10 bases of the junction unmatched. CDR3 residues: CATTGQGAPGEQYF. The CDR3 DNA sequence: TGTGCCACGACGGGACAGGGGGCGCCTGGCGAGCAGTACTTC.

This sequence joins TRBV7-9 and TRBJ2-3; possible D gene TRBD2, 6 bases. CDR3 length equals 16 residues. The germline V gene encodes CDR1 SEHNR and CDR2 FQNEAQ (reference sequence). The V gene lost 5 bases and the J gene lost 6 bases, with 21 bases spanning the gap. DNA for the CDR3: TGTGCCAGCAGCCTGGTCGGGAGTAGAGCGGTCGATACGCAGTATTTT. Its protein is CASSLVGSRAVDTQYF.

The CDR3 here is CASSSPGVRVDTGELFF. DNA for the CDR3: TGTGCCAGCAGTTCCCCTGGGGTCAGGGTGGACACCGGGGAGCTGTTTTTT. V is TRBV28 and J is TRBJ2-2; weak D call: TRBD1 (5 bases). V dropped 4 bases and J dropped 3 bases, with 18 bases sitting between them. Germline V gene data show CDR1 as MDHEN and CDR2 as SYDVKM. The length of the CDR3 is 17 residues. Looking up the rest from reference TRBV28 and TRBJ2-2 gives the full variable domain: DVKVTQSSRYLVKRTGEKVFLECVQDMDHENMFWYRQDPGLGLRLIYFSYDVKMKEKGDIPEGYSVSREKKERFSLILESASTNQTSMYLCASSSPGVRVDTGELFFGEGSRLTVL.

Here the CDR3 reads CASSQGGQGLYGYTF. CDR3 DNA: TGCGCCAGCAGCCAAGGAGGACAGGGACTCTATGGCTACACCTTC. The chain combines TRBV4-3 with TRBJ1-2; 8 nucleotides match TRBD1. J gave up 4 bases and V 1 base, and 5 bases lay outside the gene matches. The CDR3 has 15 residues. CDR1 and CDR2 (germline): LGHNA, YSLEER.

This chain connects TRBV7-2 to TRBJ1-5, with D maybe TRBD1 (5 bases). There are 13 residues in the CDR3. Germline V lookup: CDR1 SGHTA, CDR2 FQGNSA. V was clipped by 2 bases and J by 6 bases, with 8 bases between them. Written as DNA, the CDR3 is TGTGCCAGCAGCTTAAGCAGGGTTCAGCCCCAGCATTTT. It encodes CASSLSRVQPQHF.